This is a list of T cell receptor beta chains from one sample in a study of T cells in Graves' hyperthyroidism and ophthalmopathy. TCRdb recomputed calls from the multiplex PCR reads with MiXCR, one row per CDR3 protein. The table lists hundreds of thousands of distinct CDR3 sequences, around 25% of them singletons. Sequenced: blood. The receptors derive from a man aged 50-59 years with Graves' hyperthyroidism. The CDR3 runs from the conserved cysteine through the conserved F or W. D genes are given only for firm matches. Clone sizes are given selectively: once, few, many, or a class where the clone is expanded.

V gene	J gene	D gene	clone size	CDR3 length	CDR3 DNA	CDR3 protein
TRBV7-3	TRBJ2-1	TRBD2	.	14	TGTGCCAGCAGCGCTAGCGGGGGGGACAATGAGCAGTTCTTC	CASSASGGDNEQFF
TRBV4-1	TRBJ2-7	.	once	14	TGCGCCAGCAGCCAAGGATTGGGGCCCTACGAGCAGTACTTC	CASSQGLGPYEQYF
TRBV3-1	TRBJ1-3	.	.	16	TGTGCCAGCAGCCAAGAAAACAGGGCTAAAGGAAACACCATATATTTT	CASSQENRAKGNTIYF
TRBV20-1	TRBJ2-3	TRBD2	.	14	TGCAGTGCTAGCCGGCGGGAGGGCACAGATACGCAGTATTTT	CSASRREGTDTQYF
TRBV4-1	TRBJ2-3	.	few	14	TGCGCCAGCAGCCACGTACTAGTGATAGATACGCAGTATTTT	CASSHVLVIDTQYF
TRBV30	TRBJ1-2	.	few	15	TGTGCCTGGAGTGCATCGACAGCTGTAGGCTATGGCTACACCTTC	CAWSASTAVGYGYTF
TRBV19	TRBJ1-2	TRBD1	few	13	TGTGCCAGTAGTATCCGGGACAGAAATATGATCACCTTC	CASSIRDRNMITF
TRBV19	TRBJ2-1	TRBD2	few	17	TGTGCCAGTAGTATTTGGGCTAGCGGGAACCACTACAATGAGCAGTTCTTC	CASSIWASGNHYNEQFF
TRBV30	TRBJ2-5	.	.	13	TGTGCCTGGAGTACCACACTAGGGGAGACCCAGTACTTC	CAWSTTLGETQYF
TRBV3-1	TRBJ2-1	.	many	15	TGTGCCAGCAGCCGACCAGGCAGCTCCTACAATGAGCAGTTCTTC	CASSRPGSSYNEQFF
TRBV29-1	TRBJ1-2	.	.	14	TGCAGCGTCCGGGAGGGGGTGTCAAACTATGGCTACACCTTC	CSVREGVSNYGYTF
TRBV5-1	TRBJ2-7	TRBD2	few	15	TGCGCCAGCAGCTCCAGAGCGGGGGGCACCTACGAGCAGTACTTC	CASSSRAGGTYEQYF
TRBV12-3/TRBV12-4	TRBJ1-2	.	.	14	TGTGCCAGCAGTGGGCGGGCACGGGTTTTCGGCTACACCTTC	CASSGRARVFGYTF
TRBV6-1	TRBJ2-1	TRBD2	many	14	TGTGCCAGCAGTGAAGTTTCAGCGGGAGTTGAGCAGTTCTTC	CASSEVSAGVEQFF